Listed here are 22 T cell receptor beta chains from one sample, sequenced in a study of blood T cell repertoires in COVID-19. TCRdb's copy holds only in-frame clones and misses some; the assay was immunoSEQ multiplex PCR. The repertoire includes 95,000 to 150,000 clones, almost 90% of them detected once, and around 4.1% sits in the top ten. The specimen was peripheral blood. These receptors were obtained from a woman in her sixties or seventies with COVID-19, enrolled during active disease.

CDR3 loop: CASSLGHQIAYEQYF. The CDR3 nucleotides read TGTGCCAGCAGCCTAGGACACCAGATAGCCTACGAGCAGTACTTC. This sequence joins TRBV9 and TRBJ2-7, with a weak D call TRBD1 (5 bases). V was trimmed by 4 bases and J by 2 bases, leaving 16 bases between them. The germline V gene encodes CDR1 SGDLS and CDR2 YYNGEE. CDR3 length: 15 residues.

This sequence joins TRBV7-6 and TRBJ2-1; D is perhaps TRBD1 (5 bases). The germline CDR1 and CDR2 sequences are SGHVS and FNYEAQ. The V end lost 2 bases, the J end lost 0 bases, and 5 bases lay between the germline ends. The CDR3 consists of 14 residues. The CDR3 coding sequence is TGTGCCAGCAGCTTAAGGGGCTCCTACAATGAGCAGTTCTTC. The encoded protein is CASSLRGSYNEQFF.

CDR3 bases: TGTGCCAGCAGTCGACAGGGGGCAGGGACCGGGGAGCTGTTTTTT. It codes for CASSRQGAGTGELFF. V is TRBV6-5 and J is TRBJ2-2; TRBD1 aligns across 10 bases. The CDR3 is 15 amino acids. V shed 5 bases, J shed 5 bases, and the junction held 5 bases outside the gene matches. Per germline, CDR1 MNHEY and CDR2 SVGAGI.

J is TRBJ1-2 and V is TRBV18; a weak D match, TRBD1 (6 bases). Germline loops: CDR1 KGHSH, CDR2 LQKENI. The CDR3 totals 16 residues. V was clipped by 3 bases and J by 2 bases, with 16 bases between them. The DNA for the CDR3 is TGTGCCAGCTCACCCGTAACGGGACAAGACAACTATGGCTACACCTTC. It specifies CASSPVTGQDNYGYTF.

The rearrangement uses TRBV2 and TRBJ1-3; 10 nucleotides agree with TRBD1. Germline values: CDR1 SNHLY, CDR2 FYNNEI. CDR3 length: 17 residues. After removal of 9 bases from V and 4 bases from J, the junction contained 15 bases not matched to a gene. The CDR3 reads CASLPGQGLIGGNTIYF. DNA of the CDR3: TGTGCCAGTTTACCGGGACAGGGGCTAATTGGAGGAAACACCATATATTTT.

This chain uses TRBV6-5 with TRBJ1-4; 7 bases line up with TRBD1. V gave up 6 bases and J gave up 5 bases; unmatched junction bases: 6. The germline gives CDR1 MNHEY, CDR2 SVGAGI. CDR3 length equals 14 residues. DNA for the CDR3: TGTGCCAGCAGAACCTCGACAGGGAATGAAAAACTGTTTTTT. Translated: CASRTSTGNEKLFF.

The rearrangement joins TRBV6-5 to TRBJ1-1; unclear D gene. The V and J ends lost 4 bases and 4 bases respectively, with 13 bases between them. Germline lookup yields CDR1 MNHEY and CDR2 SVGAGI. This CDR3 has 14 residues. CDR3 nucleotides: TGTGCCAGCAGTTCATCAGCCGGCGGCACTGAAGCTTTCTTT. As protein: CASSSSAGGTEAFF.

This clone was observed a handful of times. The chain uses TRBV12-3 or TRBV12-4 and TRBJ1-2; 8 bases agree with TRBD1. The CDR3 has 12 residues. V was pared by 5 bases and J by 11 bases, with 7 bases of the junction left unmatched. CDR3 loop: CASSLNNRGYTF. CDR3 in DNA: TGTGCCAGCAGTCTCAACAACAGGGGGTACACCTTC.

The chain uses TRBV7-8 and TRBJ2-5; weak D call: TRBD1 (5 bases). V lost 4 bases to trimming and J lost 7 bases, with 22 bases between them. The CDR3 is 16 amino acids. The germline gives CDR1 SGHVS, CDR2 FQNEAQ. The CDR3, as DNA: TGTGCCAGCAGCTCCTCGGGCAGGGATCGTGTCGGGACCCAGTACTTC. Translated: CASSSSGRDRVGTQYF.

This clone was detected once. CDR3 nucleotides: TGTGCCAGCAGCGCCCCGGGACAGGGGGCTACCTACGAGCAGTACTTC. It yields the protein CASSAPGQGATYEQYF. The rearrangement joins TRBV7-9 to TRBJ2-7, with TRBD1 matching 12 bases. Per germline, CDR1 SEHNR and CDR2 FQNEAQ (reference sequence). The CDR3 is 16 amino acids. Trimming took 5 bases from V and 2 from J; bases not matched to a gene: 7.

The chain uses TRBV7-3 and TRBJ2-1, with 10 bases fitting TRBD2. The CDR3 runs to 15 residues. The germline gives CDR1 SGHTA, CDR2 FQGTGA. The ends lost 5 bases at V and 5 bases at J; junction bases unmatched: 6. CDR3 residues: CASSGTSEHHNEQFF. The CDR3 bases are TGTGCCAGCAGCGGGACTAGCGAACACCACAATGAGCAGTTCTTC. Variable domain in full (rest from reference TRBV7-3 and TRBJ2-1): GAGVSQTPSNKVTEKGKYVELRCDPISGHTALYWYRQSLGQGPEFLIYFQGTGAADDSGLPNDRFFAVRPEGSVSTLKIQRTERGDSAVYLCASSGTSEHHNEQFFGPGTRLTVL.

The CDR3 spells CASSVHEANTIYF. The CDR3 DNA reads as TGTGCCAGCAGCGTCCATGAGGCGAACACCATATATTTT. The V call is TRBV9, the J call TRBJ1-3, with D unclear. This CDR3 region has 13 residues. V was shortened by 2 bases and J by 7 bases, with 10 bases between the two germline ends. Germline CDR1 reads SGDLS; CDR2 reads YYNGEE.

This CDR3 reads CASSPRGGLQETQYF. CDR3 bases: TGTGCCAGTAGTCCCCGGGGGGGGCTCCAAGAGACCCAGTACTTC. This chain connects TRBV19 to TRBJ2-5; 8 bases line up with TRBD2. Germline trimming cut 5 bases from V and 1 base from J; bases unmatched to any gene: 6. Germline V gene sequence: CDR1 LNHDA, CDR2 SQIVND (reference sequence). The CDR3 contains 15 residues.

The table lists this clone with a count of one. CDR3 bases: TGTGCCAGCAAAGATTGGAGGACAGATACGCAGTATTTT. Residues: CASKDWRTDTQYF. This rearrangement joins TRBV6-5 to TRBJ2-3; weak D call: TRBD2 (5 bases). Germline V CDR1 and CDR2: MNHEY, SVGAGI. Trimming removed 7 bases from V and 3 bases from J, with 11 bases in between. The CDR3 extends over 13 amino acids.

The sample holds one count of this clone. This rearrangement joins TRBV7-2 to TRBJ2-3; TRBD2 matches 7 bases. The germline gives CDR1 SGHTA, CDR2 FQGNSA. This CDR3 comprises 16 residues. The V gene end was trimmed by 5 bases and the J gene end by 4 bases; junction bases not matched to a gene: 12. This CDR3 is CASSLGLVGLADTQYF. The CDR3 nucleotides read TGTGCCAGCAGCCTCGGACTAGTGGGGCTGGCAGATACGCAGTATTTT.

On this clone: This sample includes further DNA sequences coding for the same CDR3. CDR3 DNA sequence: TGTGCCAGCAGCTTAGCGCTGCGGAACACTGAAGCTTTCTTT. It translates to CASSLALRNTEAFF. This chain joins TRBV7-2 and TRBJ1-1; D not certain. V gave up 0 bases and J gave up 1 base, with 6 bases separating them. Looked up from germline, CDR1 is SGHTA and CDR2 is FQGNSA. CDR3 size: 14 residues.

This sequence joins TRBV11-2 and TRBJ2-3, with 9 bases identical to TRBD1. The J segment lost 5 bases and the V segment lost 8 bases, leaving 14 bases of the junction unmatched. The germline CDR1 and CDR2 sequences are SGHAT and FQNNGV. The CDR3 sequence is 16 residues long. Here the CDR3 reads CASSIARTGVKDTQYF. CDR3 nucleotide sequence: TGTGCCAGCTCGATAGCCCGGACAGGGGTTAAAGATACGCAGTATTTT. The full variable domain, in which reference TRBV11-2 and TRBJ2-3 provide the parts outside the CDR3, is EAGVAQSPRYKIIEKRQSVAFWCNPISGHATLYWYQQILGQGPKLLIQFQNNGVVDDSQLPKDRFSAERLKGVDSTLKIQPAKLEDSAVYLCASSIARTGVKDTQYFGPGTRLTVL.

This clone was picked up one time. V is TRBV3-1 (or the pseudogene TRBV3-2) and J is TRBJ2-5, with a weak D call TRBD2 (5 bases). With 7 bases removed from V and 4 bases from J, the gap between germline ends came to 13 bases. This CDR3 has 13 residues. The V gene's germline CDR1 is LGHDT and CDR2 YNNKEL (reference sequence). The DNA of the CDR3 is TGTGCCAGCACGGGCTGGGCGGGAGAGACCCAGTACTTC. Translated: CASTGWAGETQYF.

The chain uses TRBV6-5 and TRBJ1-6, with 7 bases matching TRBD1. With V trimmed by 6 bases and J by 10 bases, 9 bases remained unmatched. CDR3 length equals 14 residues. Per germline, CDR1 MNHEY and CDR2 SVGAGI. CDR3 sequence: CASSPGDRHSPLHF. The CDR3 DNA reads as TGTGCCAGCAGCCCCGGGGACAGACACTCACCCCTCCACTTT.

This chain connects TRBV7-2 to TRBJ1-2; TRBD1 matches 8 bases. With 7 bases clipped from V and 2 bases from J, the junction kept 9 bases outside the gene matches. This CDR3 is 15 amino acids long. Germline CDR1 reads SGHTA; CDR2 reads FQGNSA. The CDR3 coding sequence is TGTGCCAGCAAACGGGGGCGGACAGGGAACTATGGCTACACCTTC. Its protein is CASKRGRTGNYGYTF. Full variable domain (rest looked up from reference TRBV7-2 and TRBJ1-2): GAGVSQSPSNKVTEKGKDVELRCDPISGHTALYWYRQSLGQGLEFLIYFQGNSAPDKSGLPSDRFSAERTGGSVSTLTIQRTQQEDSAVYLCASKRGRTGNYGYTFGSGTRLTVV.

The chain is built from TRBV6-5 and TRBJ2-5; 11 bases match TRBD1. V shed 6 bases, J shed 0 bases, and the junction held 3 bases outside the gene matches. Germline CDR1 and CDR2: MNHEY and SVGAGI. The CDR3 contains 15 residues. CDR3 loop: CASSGQGAHQETQYF. The CDR3 bases are TGTGCCAGCAGCGGACAGGGGGCCCACCAAGAGACCCAGTACTTC.

The chain carries TRBV7-9 and TRBJ1-5, with D perhaps TRBD1 (6 bases). Germline V gene sequence: CDR1 SEHNR, CDR2 FQNEAQ (reference sequence). This CDR3 is 16 amino acids long. Trimming pared 0 bases from V and 2 bases from J, leaving 11 bases between. The CDR3: CASSLAQGMGNQPQHF. In nucleotides, the CDR3 is TGTGCCAGCAGCTTAGCGCAGGGGATGGGCAATCAGCCCCAGCATTTT.